Each of the 2 T cell receptor beta chains below was sequenced from the same sample in a study of CD8 T cells in ankylosing spondylitis. TCRdb reprocessed the 5' RACE reads via MiXCR and lists one record per CDR3 protein. Of 200,000 to 250,000 distinct CDR3 sequences detected, 30% to 40% appear once; the ten largest clones hold 4% to 5.5%. The sample consisted of blood, either unsorted or a sorted T cell fraction (not recorded which). Receptor source: a male donor with ankylosing spondylitis or in good health (not recorded which).

This clonotype appeared a few times. The chain uses TRBV20-1 and TRBJ1-1, with 9 bases identical to TRBD1. CDR3 length equals 15 residues. The germline CDR1 and CDR2 sequences are DFQATT and SNEGSKA (reference sequence). V lost 1 base to trimming and J lost 4 bases; unmatched junction nucleotides: 7. CDR3 bases: TGCAGTGCTAGAGGCCTACAGGGGGCCGGCACTGAAGCTTTCTTT. Protein sequence: CSARGLQGAGTEAFF.

Details on this clonotype: At one boundary the junction diverges from the germline segment, which might be a read error. The chain couples TRBV15 to TRBJ1-1, with D possibly TRBD1 on 6 matching bases. The CDR3 is made up of 15 amino acids. Germline V gene data show CDR1 as LNHNV and CDR2 as YYDKDF (reference sequence). As DNA, the CDR3 is TGTGCCACCAGGACCGGGGCCCAGAGGGGGACTGAAGCTTTCTTC. Translating gives CATRTGAQRGTEAFF.